This T cell receptor (beta chain) was sequenced for a study of regulatory T cells in long-lasting Graves disease. Relying on iRepertoire HTBI primers and Arm-PCR of CDR3 regions, the team built TCR beta libraries. TCRdb itself ran the multiplex PCR reads through MiXCR, one entry per CDR3 protein. The top ten hold 35% to 45% of the sample, which has approximately 300,000 distinct CDR3 sequences, under 20% seen once. Time point noted: newly diagnosed GD, antithyroid drugs for less than 3 months. Preparation of the TCR library used RNA extracted from PBMCs. Study findings and constraints: Persistent Graves' patients showed reduced TCR diversity versus newly diagnosed patients.

Germline values: CDR1 SGHAT, CDR2 FQNNGV. V dropped 6 bases and J dropped 4 bases, with 9 bases sitting between them. The CDR3 has 12 amino acids. Concerning this clonotype: Antigen unknown.

This specimen was peripheral blood mononuclear cells (PBMCs), taken at new diagnosis, from a patient treated with antithyroid drugs. The source of this sequence is a female donor with Graves disease. This chain uses TRBV11-2 with TRBJ1-1, with D possibly being TRBD1 (5 bases). CDR3 amino acids: CASRGEGTEAFF. Written as DNA, the CDR3 is TGTGCCAGCAGAGGGGAGGGCACTGAAGCTTTCTTT.